This T cell receptor beta chain emerged from a study of cytotoxic CD8 clonotypes in ibrutinib-treated CLL. Method: immunoSEQ multiplex PCR; TCRdb's copy keeps in-frame clones and lacks some. The sample holds roughly 11,000 clones, 81% seen once. The length of the CDR3 is 14 residues. V dropped 7 bases and J dropped 4; count of bases not matched to a gene: 7. Germline loops: CDR1 SGHAT, CDR2 FQNNGV. The chain couples TRBV11-2 to TRBJ2-7, with 10 bases that match TRBD2. This TCR was recovered from a human donor with chronic lymphocytic leukemia. Material: PBMCs, obtained at disease progression, from a patient treated with ibrutinib. The CDR3 nucleotides read TGTGCCAGCACGACCGGGACTAGCGTTTACGAGCAGTACTTC. It is translated as CASTTGTSVYEQYF.